This T cell receptor (beta chain) was identified during a study of PD-L1 blockade in urothelial cancer. Study summary: The authors examined blood 3 weeks (second dose) and 6 weeks after treatment start. Blood samples contained a median about 130,000 T cells. Notes on the study in general: Durable-benefit cases showed more tumor-associated blood clone expansion at 3 weeks.

As for time point: pretreatment peripheral blood. V gave up 3 bases and J gave up 0 bases; unmatched junction bases: 10. Germline lookup yields CDR1 SGHRS and CDR2 YFSETQ. The CDR3 length is 17 residues. Concerning this clone: Antigen unknown.

The method was immunoSEQ multiplex PCR; TCRdb's version includes in-frame clones alone and lacks a portion of them. The sample holds approximately 55,000 clones, roughly 86% seen once. The clonotype comes from a man aged 60-69 years with urothelial cancer. This specimen consisted of PBMCs, obtained around atezolizumab (anti-PD-L1) treatment. The chain carries TRBV5-1 and TRBJ2-3; 7 bases align to TRBD1. The CDR3 sequence: CASSSPPGQRSTDTQYF. The CDR3 coding sequence is TGCGCCAGCAGCTCCCCTCCGGGACAGAGAAGCACAGATACGCAGTATTTT.